One sample yielded the 4 T cell receptor beta chains listed below, sequenced in a study of blood T cell repertoires in COVID-19. Only in-frame clones appear in the TCRdb table, and some are missing; sequencing was by immunoSEQ multiplex PCR. The sample has 250,000 to 400,000 clones, roughly 90% seen once. The sequenced sample consisted of peripheral blood. Every receptor here comes from a woman aged 25-40 years with COVID-19, enrolled during active disease.

The chain couples TRBV5-1 to TRBJ1-1; a weak D match, TRBD1 (5 bases). V lost 1 base and J lost 5, with 12 bases in between. The CDR3 has 14 residues. Germline V lookup: CDR1 SGHRS, CDR2 YFSETQ. CDR3 residues: CASSLLSQGTEAFF. CDR3 DNA sequence: TGCGCCAGCAGCTTGCTATCTCAGGGAACTGAAGCTTTCTTT.

This rearrangement joins TRBV6-5 to TRBJ1-5, with 10 bases lining up with TRBD1. V lost 5 bases to trimming and J lost 4 bases; unmatched junction nucleotides: 5. The CDR3 is made up of 15 amino acids. CDR1 and CDR2 (germline): MNHEY, SVGAGI. The chain's CDR3 is CASSLTGGVNQPQHF. The DNA for the CDR3 is TGTGCCAGCAGTCTGACAGGGGGCGTAAATCAGCCCCAGCATTTT.

A note on this clone: The same CDR3 arises from other DNA sequences in this sample as well. CDR3 residues: CASSLVGGNEQFF. Here the CDR3 DNA reads TGTGCCAGCAGCTTAGTCGGCGGAAATGAGCAGTTCTTC. The chain is built from TRBV7-8 and TRBJ2-1; D call uncertain. The CDR3 sequence is 13 residues long. Germline-derived CDR1 and CDR2 are SGHVS and FQNEAQ. V gave up 1 base and J gave up 7 bases, with 8 bases separating them.

J is TRBJ2-7 and V is TRBV7-2, with D tentatively TRBD2 (6 bases). Germline loops: CDR1 SGHTA, CDR2 FQGNSA. Deletions cut 5 bases from V and 2 bases from J, with 16 bases between. The CDR3 covers 15 residues. This CDR3 reads CASSPARGVTYEQYF. CDR3 sequence (DNA): TGTGCCAGCAGCCCCGCGCGCGGGGTAACCTACGAGCAGTACTTC.